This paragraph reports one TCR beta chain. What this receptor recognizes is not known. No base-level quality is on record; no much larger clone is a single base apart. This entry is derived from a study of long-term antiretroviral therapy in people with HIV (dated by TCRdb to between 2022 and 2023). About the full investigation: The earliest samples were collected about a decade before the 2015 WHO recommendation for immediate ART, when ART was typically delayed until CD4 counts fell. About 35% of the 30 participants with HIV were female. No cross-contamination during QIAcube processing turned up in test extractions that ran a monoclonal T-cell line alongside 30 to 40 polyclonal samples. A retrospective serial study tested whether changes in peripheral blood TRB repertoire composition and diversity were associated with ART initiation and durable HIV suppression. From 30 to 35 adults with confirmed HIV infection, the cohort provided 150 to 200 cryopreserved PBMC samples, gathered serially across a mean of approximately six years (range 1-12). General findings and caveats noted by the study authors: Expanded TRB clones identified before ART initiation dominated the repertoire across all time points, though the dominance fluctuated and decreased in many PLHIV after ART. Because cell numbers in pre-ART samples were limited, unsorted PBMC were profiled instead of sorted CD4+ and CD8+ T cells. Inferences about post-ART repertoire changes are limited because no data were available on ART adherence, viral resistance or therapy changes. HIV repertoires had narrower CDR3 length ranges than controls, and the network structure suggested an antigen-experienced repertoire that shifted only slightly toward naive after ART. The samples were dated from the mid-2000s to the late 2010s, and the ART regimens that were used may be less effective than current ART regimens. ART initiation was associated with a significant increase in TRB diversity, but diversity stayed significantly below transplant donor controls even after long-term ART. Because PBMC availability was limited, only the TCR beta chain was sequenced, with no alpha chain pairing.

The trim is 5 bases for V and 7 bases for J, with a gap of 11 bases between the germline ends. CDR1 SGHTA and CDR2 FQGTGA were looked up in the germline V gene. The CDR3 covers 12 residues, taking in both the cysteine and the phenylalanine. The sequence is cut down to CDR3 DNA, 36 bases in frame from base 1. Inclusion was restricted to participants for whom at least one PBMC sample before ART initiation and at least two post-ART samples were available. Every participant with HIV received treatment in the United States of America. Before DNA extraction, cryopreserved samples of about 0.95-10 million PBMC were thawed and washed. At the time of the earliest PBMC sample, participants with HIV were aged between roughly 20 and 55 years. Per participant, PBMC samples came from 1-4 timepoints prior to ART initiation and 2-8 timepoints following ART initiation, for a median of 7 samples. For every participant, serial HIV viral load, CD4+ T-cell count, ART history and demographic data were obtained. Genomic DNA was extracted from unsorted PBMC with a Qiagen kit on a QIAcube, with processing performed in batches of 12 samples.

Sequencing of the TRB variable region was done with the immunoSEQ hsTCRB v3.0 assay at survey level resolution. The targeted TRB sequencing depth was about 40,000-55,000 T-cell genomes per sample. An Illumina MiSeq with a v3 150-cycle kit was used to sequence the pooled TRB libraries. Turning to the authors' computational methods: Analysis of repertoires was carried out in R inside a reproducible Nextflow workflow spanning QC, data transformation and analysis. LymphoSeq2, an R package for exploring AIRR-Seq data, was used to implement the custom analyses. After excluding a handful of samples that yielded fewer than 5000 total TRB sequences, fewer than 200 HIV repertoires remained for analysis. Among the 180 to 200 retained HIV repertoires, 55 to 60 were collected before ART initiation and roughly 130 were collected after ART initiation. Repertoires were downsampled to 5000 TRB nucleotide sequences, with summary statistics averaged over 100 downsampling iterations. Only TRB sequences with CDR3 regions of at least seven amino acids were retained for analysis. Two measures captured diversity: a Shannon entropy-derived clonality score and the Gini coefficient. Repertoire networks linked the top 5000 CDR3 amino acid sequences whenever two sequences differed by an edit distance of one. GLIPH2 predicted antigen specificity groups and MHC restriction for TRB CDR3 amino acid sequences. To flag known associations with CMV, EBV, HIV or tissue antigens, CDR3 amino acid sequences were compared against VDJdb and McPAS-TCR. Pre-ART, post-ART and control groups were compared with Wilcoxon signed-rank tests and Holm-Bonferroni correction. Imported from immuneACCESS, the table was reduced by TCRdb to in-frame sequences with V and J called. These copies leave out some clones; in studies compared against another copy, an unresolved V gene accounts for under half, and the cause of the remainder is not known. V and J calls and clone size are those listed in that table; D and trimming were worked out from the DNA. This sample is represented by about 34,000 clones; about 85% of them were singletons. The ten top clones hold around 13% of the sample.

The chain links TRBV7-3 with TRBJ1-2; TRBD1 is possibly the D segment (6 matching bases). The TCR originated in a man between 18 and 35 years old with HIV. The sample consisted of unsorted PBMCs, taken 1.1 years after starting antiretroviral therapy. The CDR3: CASSGGGSGYTF. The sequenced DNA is TGTGCCAGCAGCGGGGGGGGCTCTGGCTACACCTTC.